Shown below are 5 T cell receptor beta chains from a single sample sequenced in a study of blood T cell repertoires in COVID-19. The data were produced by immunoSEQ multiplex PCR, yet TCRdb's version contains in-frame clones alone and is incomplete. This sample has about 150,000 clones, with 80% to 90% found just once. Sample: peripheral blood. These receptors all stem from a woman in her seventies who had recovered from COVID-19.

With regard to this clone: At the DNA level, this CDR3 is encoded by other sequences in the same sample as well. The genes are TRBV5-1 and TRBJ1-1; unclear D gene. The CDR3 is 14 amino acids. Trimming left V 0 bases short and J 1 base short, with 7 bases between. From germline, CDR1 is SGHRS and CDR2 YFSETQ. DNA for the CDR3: TGCGCCAGCAGCTTGGGACGAGGGAACACTGAAGCTTTCTTT. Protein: CASSLGRGNTEAFF.

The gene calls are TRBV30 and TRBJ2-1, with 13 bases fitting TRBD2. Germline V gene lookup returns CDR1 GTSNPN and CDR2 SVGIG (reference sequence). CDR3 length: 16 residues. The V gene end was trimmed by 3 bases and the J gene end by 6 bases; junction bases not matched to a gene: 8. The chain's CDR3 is CAWRTPLAGGVNEQFF. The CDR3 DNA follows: TGTGCCTGGAGGACACCACTAGCGGGAGGGGTCAATGAGCAGTTCTTC.

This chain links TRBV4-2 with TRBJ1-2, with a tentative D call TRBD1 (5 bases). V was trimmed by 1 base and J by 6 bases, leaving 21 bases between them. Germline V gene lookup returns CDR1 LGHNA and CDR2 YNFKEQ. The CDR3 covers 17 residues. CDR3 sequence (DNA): TGTGCCAGCAGCCAAGTTCAGAAGGCCCAGGGAGGGGATGGCTACACCTTC. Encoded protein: CASSQVQKAQGGDGYTF.

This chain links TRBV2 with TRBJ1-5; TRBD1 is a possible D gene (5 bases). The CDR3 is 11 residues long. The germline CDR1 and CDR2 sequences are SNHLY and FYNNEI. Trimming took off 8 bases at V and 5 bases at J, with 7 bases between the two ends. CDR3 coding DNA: TGTGCCAGCGGGGGGGATCAGCCCCAGCATTTT. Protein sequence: CASGGDQPQHF.

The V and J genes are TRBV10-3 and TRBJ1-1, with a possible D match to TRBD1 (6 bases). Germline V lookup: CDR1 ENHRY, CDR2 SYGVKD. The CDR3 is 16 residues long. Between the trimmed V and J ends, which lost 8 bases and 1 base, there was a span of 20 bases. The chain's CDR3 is CAIGSATGTPNTEAFF. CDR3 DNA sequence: TGTGCCATCGGGTCGGCAACAGGGACCCCGAACACTGAAGCTTTCTTT.